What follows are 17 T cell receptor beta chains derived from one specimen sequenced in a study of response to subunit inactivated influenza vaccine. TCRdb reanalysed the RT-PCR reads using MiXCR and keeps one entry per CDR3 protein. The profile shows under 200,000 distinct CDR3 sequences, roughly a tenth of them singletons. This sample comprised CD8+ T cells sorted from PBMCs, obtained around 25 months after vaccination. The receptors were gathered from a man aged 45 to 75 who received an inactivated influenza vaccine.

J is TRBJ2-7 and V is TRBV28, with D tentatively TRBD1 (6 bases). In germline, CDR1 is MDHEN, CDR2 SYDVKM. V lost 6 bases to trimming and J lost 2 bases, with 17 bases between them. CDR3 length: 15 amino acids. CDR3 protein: CASRSLRDIPYEQYF. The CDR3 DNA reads TGTGCCAGCAGAAGTTTAAGGGACATACCCTACGAGCAGTACTTC.

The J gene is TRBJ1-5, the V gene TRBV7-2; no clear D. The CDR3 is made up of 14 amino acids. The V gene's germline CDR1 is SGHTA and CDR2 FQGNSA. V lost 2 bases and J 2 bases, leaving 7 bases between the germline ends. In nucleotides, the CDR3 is TGTGCCAGCAGCTTACCGGGAGGCAATCAGCCCCAGCATTTT. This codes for CASSLPGGNQPQHF.

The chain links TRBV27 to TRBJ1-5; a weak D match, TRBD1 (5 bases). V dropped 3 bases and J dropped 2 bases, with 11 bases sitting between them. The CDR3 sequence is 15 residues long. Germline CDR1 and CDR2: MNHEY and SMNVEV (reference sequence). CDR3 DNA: TGTGCCAGCAGTTTGGGGGGGGTAGGCAATCAGCCCCAGCATTTT. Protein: CASSLGGVGNQPQHF.

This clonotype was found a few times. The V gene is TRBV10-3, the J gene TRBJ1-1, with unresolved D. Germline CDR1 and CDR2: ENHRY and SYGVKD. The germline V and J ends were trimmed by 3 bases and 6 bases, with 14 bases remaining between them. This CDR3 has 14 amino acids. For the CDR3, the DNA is TGTGCCATCAGTGATAGGCCAGGATGGGCTGAAGCTTTCTTT. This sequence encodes CAISDRPGWAEAFF.

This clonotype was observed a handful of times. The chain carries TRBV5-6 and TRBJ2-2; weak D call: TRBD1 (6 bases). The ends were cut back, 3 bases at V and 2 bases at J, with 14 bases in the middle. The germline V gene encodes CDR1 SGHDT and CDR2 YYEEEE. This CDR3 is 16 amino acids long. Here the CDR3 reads CASSSGTTLNTGELFF. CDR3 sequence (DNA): TGTGCCAGCAGCTCCGGGACAACCTTAAACACCGGGGAGCTGTTTTTT.

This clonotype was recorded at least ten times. The CDR3 DNA sequence: TGCGCCAGCAGCCTTGGACAGGGAGAAAATTACGAGCAGTACTTC. Translated, it gives CASSLGQGENYEQYF. The chain uses TRBV4-1 and TRBJ2-7, with 8 bases matching TRBD1. The V gene end was trimmed by 4 bases and the J gene end by 4 bases; junction bases not matched to a gene: 9. The CDR3 loop spans 15 amino acids. Germline V gene sequence: CDR1 MGHRA, CDR2 YSYEKL.

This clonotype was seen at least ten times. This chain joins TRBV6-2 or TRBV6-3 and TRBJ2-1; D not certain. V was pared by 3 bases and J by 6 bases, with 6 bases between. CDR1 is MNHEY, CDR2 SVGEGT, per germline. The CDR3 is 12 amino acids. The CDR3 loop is CASSYSPNEQFF. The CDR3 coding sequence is TGTGCCAGCAGTTATAGTCCCAATGAGCAGTTCTTC.

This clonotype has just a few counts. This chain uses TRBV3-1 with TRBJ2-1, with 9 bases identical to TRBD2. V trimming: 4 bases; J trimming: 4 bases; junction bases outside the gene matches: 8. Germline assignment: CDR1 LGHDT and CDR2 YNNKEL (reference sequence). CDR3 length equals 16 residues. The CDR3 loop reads CASSPNLAGSYNEQFF. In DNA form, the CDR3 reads TGTGCCAGCAGCCCCAACCTAGCGGGATCATACAATGAGCAGTTCTTC.

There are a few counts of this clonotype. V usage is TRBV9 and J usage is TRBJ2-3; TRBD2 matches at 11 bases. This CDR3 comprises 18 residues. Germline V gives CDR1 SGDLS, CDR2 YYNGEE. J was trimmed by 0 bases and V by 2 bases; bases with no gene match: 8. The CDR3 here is CASSVPSSGRASTDTQYF. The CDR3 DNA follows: TGTGCCAGCAGCGTCCCTAGTAGCGGGAGGGCGAGCACAGATACGCAGTATTTT.

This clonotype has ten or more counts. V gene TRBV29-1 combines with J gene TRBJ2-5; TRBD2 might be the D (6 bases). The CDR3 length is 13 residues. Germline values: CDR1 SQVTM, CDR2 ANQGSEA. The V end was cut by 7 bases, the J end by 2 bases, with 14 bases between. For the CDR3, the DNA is TGCAGCGCCTATCCGGGAGCACAAGAGACCCAGTACTTC. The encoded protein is CSAYPGAQETQYF.

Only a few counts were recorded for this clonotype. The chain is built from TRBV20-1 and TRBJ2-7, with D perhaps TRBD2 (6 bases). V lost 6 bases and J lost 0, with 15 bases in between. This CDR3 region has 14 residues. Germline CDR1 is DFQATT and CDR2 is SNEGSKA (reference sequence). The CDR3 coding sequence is TGCAGTGCATGTCCGCGGGGATTCTCCTACGAGCAGTACTTC. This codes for CSACPRGFSYEQYF.

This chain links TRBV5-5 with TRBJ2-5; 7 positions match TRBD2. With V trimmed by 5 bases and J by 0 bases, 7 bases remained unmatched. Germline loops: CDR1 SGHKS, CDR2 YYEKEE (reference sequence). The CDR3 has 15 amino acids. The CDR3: CASSPGGRYQETQYF. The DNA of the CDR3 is TGTGCCAGCAGTCCCGGGGGGAGGTACCAAGAGACCCAGTACTTC.

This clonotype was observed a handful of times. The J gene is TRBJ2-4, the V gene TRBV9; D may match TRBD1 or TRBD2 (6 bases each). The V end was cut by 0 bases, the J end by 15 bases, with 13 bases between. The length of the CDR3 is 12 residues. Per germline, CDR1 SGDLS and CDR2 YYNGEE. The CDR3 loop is CASSVAAGQLYF. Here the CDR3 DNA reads TGTGCCAGCAGCGTAGCTGCGGGACAACTGTACTTC.

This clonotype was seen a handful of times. The CDR3 sequence: CASSLGGSPLHF. CDR3 DNA: TGTGCCAGCAGCTTGGGTGGTTCACCCCTCCACTTT. The chain has TRBV7-9 and TRBJ1-6, with unresolved D. The V gene's germline CDR1 is SEHNR and CDR2 FQNEAQ (reference sequence). The CDR3 runs 12 residues. V lost 3 bases to trimming and J lost 9 bases, with 6 bases between them.

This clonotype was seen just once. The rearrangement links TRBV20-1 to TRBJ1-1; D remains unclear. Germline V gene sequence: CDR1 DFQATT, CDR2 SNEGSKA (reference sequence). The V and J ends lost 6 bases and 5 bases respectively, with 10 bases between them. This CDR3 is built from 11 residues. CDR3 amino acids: CSAQDWTEAFF. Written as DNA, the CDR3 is TGCAGTGCCCAGGATTGGACTGAAGCTTTCTTT.

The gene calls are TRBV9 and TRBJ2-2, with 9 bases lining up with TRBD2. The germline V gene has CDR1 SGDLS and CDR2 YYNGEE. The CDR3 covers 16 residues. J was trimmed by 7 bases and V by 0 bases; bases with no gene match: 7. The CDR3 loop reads CASSVEEAGGLGELFF. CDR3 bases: TGTGCCAGCAGCGTAGAAGAGGCGGGAGGGCTCGGGGAGCTGTTTTTT.

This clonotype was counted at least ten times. The CDR3 protein is CASSWDSNQPQHF. CDR3 DNA sequence: TGTGCCAGCAGCTGGGACAGTAATCAGCCCCAGCATTTT. The rearrangement joins TRBV7-9 to TRBJ1-5; 7 bases are shared with TRBD1. The germline CDR1 and CDR2 sequences are SEHNR and FQNEAQ (reference sequence). Trimming at V came to 4 bases and at J to 4 bases, leaving 1 base not matched to a gene. The CDR3 is made up of 13 amino acids.